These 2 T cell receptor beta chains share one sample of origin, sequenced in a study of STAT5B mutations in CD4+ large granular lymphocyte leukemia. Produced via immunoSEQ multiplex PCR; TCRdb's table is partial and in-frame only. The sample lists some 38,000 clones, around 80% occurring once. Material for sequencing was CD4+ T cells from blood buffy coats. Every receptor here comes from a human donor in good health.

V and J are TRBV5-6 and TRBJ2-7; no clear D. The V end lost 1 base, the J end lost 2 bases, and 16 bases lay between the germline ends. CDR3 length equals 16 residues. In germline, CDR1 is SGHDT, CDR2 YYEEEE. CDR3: CASSLSSDISPYEQYF. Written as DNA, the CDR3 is TGTGCCAGCAGCTTGTCTTCGGATATTTCCCCCTACGAGCAGTACTTC.

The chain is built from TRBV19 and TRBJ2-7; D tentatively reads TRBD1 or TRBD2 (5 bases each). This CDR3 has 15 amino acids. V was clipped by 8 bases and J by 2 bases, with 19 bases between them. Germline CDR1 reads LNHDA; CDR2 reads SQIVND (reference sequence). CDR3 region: CASLPTGTAAYEQYF. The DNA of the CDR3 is TGTGCCAGTCTCCCTACCGGGACGGCGGCCTACGAGCAGTACTTC.